This T cell receptor (beta chain) comes out of a study of cytomegalovirus exposure and HLA in healthy donors. PCR employed 60 Vbeta and 13 Jbeta primers. The assay was immunoSEQ multiplex PCR, and TCRdb's table has in-frame clones only and misses some. The table records about 150,000 clones, approximately 76% of them present only once. Whole-study results and caveats: In an earlier analysis, in roughly 580 donors, most V segments appeared productive either ~87% or ~30% of the time.

CDR1 and CDR2 from the germline V gene are WNHNN and SYGVQD (reference sequence). The ends were cut back, 4 bases at V and 5 bases at J, with 20 bases in the middle. The CDR3 length is 17 residues. Note on this clone: Antigen unknown. In the same sample, other DNA sequences code for this CDR3.

The receptor comes from a woman between 18 and 30 years old in good health and CMV-seropositive. V gene TRBV10-1 combines with J gene TRBJ1-4; D is undetermined. The sample taken for sequencing was PBMCs. The CDR3 nucleotides are TGCGCCAGCAGTGTGCCGGACGTTGACTGCGGGAATGAAAAACTGTTTTTT. This encodes CASSVPDVDCGNEKLFF.